These T cell receptor beta chains were read from a single sample in a study of cytomegalovirus exposure and HLA in healthy donors. Measured with immunoSEQ multiplex PCR; TCRdb has only the in-frame clones, and not every one. The sample includes 140,000 to 150,000 clones, 60% to 80% seen only once; the top ten take approximately 1.5%. Sequenced: PBMCs. All receptors derive from a woman under 40 in good health and CMV-seronegative. Both conserved end residues are part of each CDR3. A D gene is named only where the DNA matches it firmly. Rows may omit the clone size; those that give it use once, few, many or a size class.

cdr3_length | clone_size | d_call | j_call | v_call | cdr3_nt | cdr3_aa
15 | NA | NA | TRBJ2-2 | TRBV19 | TGTGCCAGTAGTTTTCGACTAGGAACTACCGGGGAGCTGTTTTTT | CASSFRLGTTGELFF
15 | NA | NA | TRBJ1-1 | TRBV7-2 | TGTGCCAGCAGCTTAGCGGGACACCTCGACACTGAAGCTTTCTTT | CASSLAGHLDTEAFF
14 | NA | TRBD2 | TRBJ2-3 | TRBV19 | TGTGCCAGTCGGACTAGCGGAAGCACAGATACGCAGTATTTT | CASRTSGSTDTQYF
13 | NA | NA | TRBJ2-7 | TRBV7-2 | TGTGCCAGCAGCCCGCCAAACAGGGACGAGCAGTACTTC | CASSPPNRDEQYF
15 | NA | NA | TRBJ1-1 | TRBV30 | TGTGCCTGGAGTGTAAAACGGCAAGGAGGGACTGAAGCTTTCTTT | CAWSVKRQGGTEAFF
15 | NA | NA | TRBJ2-5 | TRBV9 | TGTGCCAGCAGCGTAGAGGGGCATGTTGTAGAGACCCAGTACTTC | CASSVEGHVVETQYF
16 | NA | TRBD2 | TRBJ2-7 | TRBV4-1 | TGCGCCAGCAGCCAAGATCCTCACCCGGGGGGGGCCGAGCAGTACTTC | CASSQDPHPGGAEQYF
11 | NA | NA | TRBJ2-3 | TRBV5-1 | TGCGCCAGCAGCCGGGCAGATACGCAGTATTTT | CASSRADTQYF
15 | NA | TRBD2 | TRBJ2-1 | TRBV9 | TGTGCCAGCAGCGTAGGGGCGGGGGGGCACAATGAGCAGTTCTTC | CASSVGAGGHNEQFF
15 | NA | NA | TRBJ1-1 | TRBV29-1 | TGCAGCGTTGAGCCCAGGGGACCCGGGAACACTGAAGCTTTCTTT | CSVEPRGPGNTEAFF
15 | NA | TRBD1 | TRBJ1-6 | TRBV27 | TGTGCCAGCAGGAGGACCGGGACAGGGGGTTCACCCCTCCACTTT | CASRRTGTGGSPLHF
14 | NA | TRBD1 | TRBJ1-1 | TRBV6-1 | TGTGCCAGCAGTGGTTGGGACAGGGGGACTGAAGCTTTCTTT | CASSGWDRGTEAFF
16 | NA | TRBD1 | TRBJ1-3 | TRBV5-1 | TGCGCCAGCAGCCGATTACAGGGGGGCTCTGGAAACACCATATATTTT | CASSRLQGGSGNTIYF
19 | once | NA | TRBJ1-1 | TRBV4-1 | TGCGCCAGCAGCCAAACATATATCAGGTCCTTGTCGGTGAACACTGAAGCTTTCTTT | CASSQTYIRSLSVNTEAFF
13 | NA | NA | TRBJ2-3 | TRBV9 | TGTGCCAGCAGCGTAAGCATTAGAGATACGCAGTATTTT | CASSVSIRDTQYF
13 | NA | TRBD1 | TRBJ1-5 | TRBV11-2 | TGTGCCAGCAGCGCGACAGGGGTTCAGCCCCAGCATTTT | CASSATGVQPQHF
14 | few | NA | TRBJ2-5 | TRBV6-1 | TGTGCCAGCAGCGAACATCCGAGACAAGAGACCCAGTACTTC | CASSEHPRQETQYF
15 | NA | TRBD1 | TRBJ2-1 | TRBV4-3 | TGCGCCAGCAGCCAAGACAGGGGGACAAACAATGAGCAGTTCTTC | CASSQDRGTNNEQFF
19 | NA | TRBD2 | TRBJ2-3 | TRBV2 | TGTGCCAGCAGTGAAGCTCGGCTAGCGGGGGCCACTAGCACAGATACGCAGTATTTT | CASSEARLAGATSTDTQYF
13 | NA | TRBD1 | TRBJ1-1 | TRBV6-1 | TGTGCCAGCTGCCGGGACAGGGAGACTGAAGCTTTCTTT | CASCRDRETEAFF
13 | NA | NA | TRBJ1-4 | TRBV27 | TGTGCCAGCAGGGGAGCAACTAATGAAAAACTGTTTTTT | CASRGATNEKLFF
17 | NA | TRBD2 | TRBJ2-5 | TRBV19 | TGTGCCAGTAGAGAGGGTTATGGGACTAGCAATGAAGAGACCCAGTACTTC | CASREGYGTSNEETQYF
15 | NA | TRBD2 | TRBJ2-7 | TRBV5-4 | TGTGCCAGCAGCGCGGGACTAGCGGGGACCTACGAGCAGTACTTC | CASSAGLAGTYEQYF
13 | NA | TRBD1 | TRBJ1-2 | TRBV19 | TGTGCCAGTAGGGGCGCAGGGGGTGGTGGCTACACCTTC | CASRGAGGGGYTF
15 | NA | TRBD1 | TRBJ1-2 | TRBV5-8 | TGTGCCAGCAGCTCTTTCCGGACAGGCTATTATGGCTACACCTTC | CASSSFRTGYYGYTF
15 | NA | NA | TRBJ1-1 | TRBV7-9 | TGTGCCAGCAGCTTAGACAGGCTACAGAACACTGAAGCTTTCTTT | CASSLDRLQNTEAFF
14 | NA | NA | TRBJ2-7 | TRBV27 | TGTGCCAGCAGTTTATGGGGCAGCTCCTACGAGCAGTACTTC | CASSLWGSSYEQYF
14 | NA | TRBD1 | TRBJ2-2 | TRBV5-1 | TGCGCCAGCTGTTGGGGACAGCCGGCCGGGGAGCTGTTTTTT | CASCWGQPAGELFF
15 | NA | TRBD1 | TRBJ2-1 | TRBV7-2 | TGTGCCAGCAGCTTAGGAGGCCAGGGGGAGCCTAGGAAGTTCTTC | CASSLGGQGEPRKFF
16 | NA | NA | TRBJ1-1 | TRBV30 | TGTGCCTGGAGTCCCCCCCCTCAGTACGGCGGGGTTGAAGCTTTCTTT | CAWSPPPQYGGVEAFF
14 | NA | NA | TRBJ1-5 | TRBV10-3 | TGTGCCATCGGGAGATCTGGGGGCAATCAGCCCCAGCATTTT | CAIGRSGGNQPQHF
15 | NA | TRBD2 | TRBJ2-1 | TRBV11-2 | TGTGCCAGCAGCCATCTGAAGCGGGGGGACAATGAGCAGTTCTTC | CASSHLKRGDNEQFF
15 | NA | NA | TRBJ2-3 | TRBV19 | TGTGCCAGTAGTATCGGGTGGGGCATGGGAGATACGCAGTATTTT | CASSIGWGMGDTQYF
15 | few | TRBD1 | TRBJ2-1 | TRBV7-6 | TGTGCCAGCAGCTCGGGACAGGGCTCCTACAATGAGCAGTTCTTC | CASSSGQGSYNEQFF
14 | once | NA | TRBJ2-6 | TRBV6-4 | TGTGCCAGCACCCTCAGGGCTGGGGCCAACGTCCTGACTTTC | CASTLRAGANVLTF
15 | NA | TRBD1 | TRBJ1-3 | TRBV27 | TGTGCCAGCAGTTTAGAGGGGGCTGCTGGAAACACCATATATTTT | CASSLEGAAGNTIYF
14 | once | NA | TRBJ1-5 | TRBV19 | TGTGCCAGTGGGCCGGGACACCCCAATCAGCCCCAGCATTTT | CASGPGHPNQPQHF
14 | NA | NA | TRBJ1-1 | TRBV5-1 | TGCGCCAGCAGCTTGGGGGGGCGGGTAACCGAAGCTTTCTTT | CASSLGGRVTEAFF
14 | few | NA | TRBJ1-1 | TRBV7-9 | TGTGCCAGCAGCTTGTGGAGGCCGGACACTGAAGCTTTCTTT | CASSLWRPDTEAFF
12 | NA | NA | TRBJ2-3 | TRBV6-1 | TGTGCCAGCAGTGAAGTGCGAGATACGCAGTATTTT | CASSEVRDTQYF
13 | NA | NA | TRBJ1-4 | TRBV30 | TGTGCCTGGAGTCGGTCGGAGAATGAAAAACTGTTTTTT | CAWSRSENEKLFF
12 | once | NA | TRBJ2-1 | TRBV27 | TGTGCCAGCAGTAGCCCGGGCAATGAGCAGTTCTTC | CASSSPGNEQFF
15 | NA | TRBD1 | TRBJ2-2 | TRBV5-1 | TGCGCCAGCAGCCCTGGGACAGGGGGCCCCGGGGAGCTGTTTTTT | CASSPGTGGPGELFF
17 | few | TRBD2 | TRBJ2-3 | TRBV7-2 | TGTGCCAGCAGCTCGTCTAGCGGGGGAAGTCCACAGTATACGCAGTATTTT | CASSSSSGGSPQYTQYF
17 | NA | TRBD1 | TRBJ2-2 | TRBV27 | TGTGCCAGCAGTTTATCACCCCGGACAGGGCGGGCCGGGGAGCTGTTTTTT | CASSLSPRTGRAGELFF
14 | NA | TRBD1 | TRBJ1-2 | TRBV5-1 | TGCGCCAGCAGGACAGGGGCACCACTAGACGGCTACACCTTC | CASRTGAPLDGYTF
17 | NA | NA | TRBJ1-1 | TRBV21-1 | TGTGCCAGCAGCCCGGGAGCAGGGACAGGACTTAACACTGAAGCTTTCTTT | CASSPGAGTGLNTEAFF
15 | once | NA | TRBJ1-1 | TRBV6-1 | TGTGCCAGCAGTCTTGAGGGGGAGCTGAACACTGAAGCTTTCTTT | CASSLEGELNTEAFF
15 | NA | NA | TRBJ1-1 | TRBV7-2 | TGTGCCAGCAGCTTAGAGCTAGGAAAGACGTCTGAAGCTTTCTTT | CASSLELGKTSEAFF
13 | NA | NA | TRBJ1-2 | TRBV9 | TGTGCCAGCAGCCTCCAACAGGGAGCCGGCTACACCTTC | CASSLQQGAGYTF
12 | NA | NA | TRBJ2-3 | TRBV18 | TGTGCCAGCTCCGGGGGAACAGATACGCAGTATTTT | CASSGGTDTQYF